The 26 T cell receptor beta chains below come from one sample, sequenced in a study of T and B cells in COVID-19 patients. BIOMED2 TRB-A/B primer pools were used in multiplex TRB PCR. TCRdb re-called the multiplex PCR reads with MiXCR, one entry per CDR3 protein. The sample yields about 720 distinct CDR3 sequences, roughly a fifth seen once. TRB was amplified from approximately 250-480 ng of blood genomic DNA. The sequenced sample was blood. These receptors were obtained from a human donor with active COVID-19.

In its sample, this clonotype ranks as large. This chain joins TRBV6-2 or TRBV6-3 and TRBJ2-1; D perhaps matches TRBD1 (6 bases). CDR3 length equals 15 residues. The germline gives CDR1 MNHEY, CDR2 SVGEGT. V lost 3 bases to trimming and J lost 6 bases, with 15 bases between them. CDR3 in amino acids: CASSYGAGTINEQFF. The CDR3 coding sequence is TGTGCCAGCAGTTATGGGGCAGGGACAATCAATGAGCAGTTCTTC.

This clonotype was detected a few times. The V call is TRBV6-1, the J call TRBJ2-5; D might be TRBD1 or TRBD2, each matching 6 bases. Trimming cost V 10 bases and J 5 bases, with 17 bases left between them. Germline V gene lookup returns CDR1 MNHNS and CDR2 SASEGT. CDR3 size: 13 residues. Written as DNA, the CDR3 is TGTGCCACCGTTCTGAGGGGGGAGGAGACCCAGTACTTC. It yields the protein CATVLRGEETQYF.

This clonotype ranks as large. This chain uses TRBV5-6 with TRBJ2-7, with 14 bases fitting TRBD2. The germline gives CDR1 SGHDT, CDR2 YYEEEE. J was trimmed by 4 bases and V by 4 bases; bases with no gene match: 4. The CDR3 contains 15 residues. CDR3 region: CASSPGLAGGYEQYF. The CDR3, as DNA: TGTGCCAGCAGCCCCGGACTAGCGGGAGGATACGAGCAGTACTTC.

By sample share, this clonotype is medium-sized (0.01 to 0.1%). J is TRBJ1-2 and V is TRBV5-6; the match to TRBD1 covers 7 bases. This CDR3 has 15 amino acids. CDR1 is SGHDT and CDR2 is YYEEEE in the germline V gene. The trim removed 1 base at V and 4 bases at J, leaving 7 bases unmatched. This CDR3 is CASSLSGTETYGYTF. The CDR3 coding sequence is TGTGCCAGCAGCTTGTCCGGGACAGAAACCTATGGCTACACCTTC. Combining the CDR3 with reference TRBV5-6 and TRBJ1-2 gives the whole variable domain DAGVTQSPTHLIKTRGQQVTLRCSPKSGHDTVSWYQQALGQGPQFIFQYYEEEERQRGNFPDRFSGHQFPNYSSELNVNALLLGDSALYLCASSLSGTETYGYTFGSGTRLTVV.

In this sample, this clonotype is medium-sized (0.01 to 0.1%). J is TRBJ1-4 and V is TRBV6-5; 7 bases map to TRBD1. CDR1 is MNHEY, CDR2 SVGAGI, per germline. V lost 2 bases and J lost 8; bases outside the gene matches: 11. The CDR3 has 16 amino acids. This CDR3 is CASSYNVWTGLEKLFF. The DNA of the CDR3 is TGTGCCAGCAGTTACAACGTGTGGACAGGTCTAGAAAAACTGTTTTTT.

This clonotype qualifies as medium-sized. This chain connects TRBV12-3 or TRBV12-4 to TRBJ1-5; 7 bases are a match to TRBD1. J gave up 3 bases and V 1 base, and 3 bases lay outside the gene matches. This CDR3 region has 15 residues. This CDR3 is CASSLEQGVNQPQHF. Written as DNA, the CDR3 is TGTGCCAGCAGTTTAGAGCAGGGGGTCAATCAGCCCCAGCATTTT.

This clonotype has a count of ten or more. CDR3 loop: CASSPGTSGSNEQFF. CDR3 nucleotide sequence: TGTGCCAGCAGTCCCGGGACTAGCGGGAGCAATGAGCAGTTCTTC. The rearrangement joins TRBV28 to TRBJ2-1; 14 bases agree with TRBD2. This CDR3 has 15 amino acids. After removal of 5 bases from V and 6 bases from J, the junction contained 3 bases not matched to a gene. Germline lookup yields CDR1 MDHEN and CDR2 SYDVKM. The full variable domain, with the rest looked up from reference TRBV28 and TRBJ2-1, is DVKVTQSSRYLVKRTGEKVFLECVQDMDHENMFWYRQDPGLGLRLIYFSYDVKMKEKGDIPEGYSVSREKKERFSLILESASTNQTSMYLCASSPGTSGSNEQFFGPGTRLTVL.

This clonotype qualifies as large (0.1 to 1%). This chain joins TRBV30 and TRBJ2-7; the D gene is possibly TRBD2 (5 bases). V lost 7 bases, J lost 0 bases, and 7 bases lay in between. Germline V gene sequence: CDR1 GTSNPN, CDR2 SVGIG (reference sequence). The CDR3 length is 11 residues. CDR3 DNA: TGTGCCTTCGGAGGCTCCTACGAGCAGTACTTC. Its translation is CAFGGSYEQYF.

In regard to this clonotype: This may arise from a read error, as a much more abundant clone is one base away. The CDR3 sequence: CASSRRQVMNTEAFF. The CDR3, as DNA: TGTGCCAGCAGCCGTAGACAGGTGATGAACACTGAAGCTTTCTTT. The chain is built from TRBV4-2 and TRBJ1-1, with D possibly matching TRBD1 (6 bases). Trimming pared 4 bases from V and 0 bases from J, leaving 12 bases between. This CDR3 contains 15 residues. Germline loops: CDR1 LGHNA, CDR2 YNFKEQ.

The chain couples TRBV7-9 to TRBJ2-1, with 11 positions matching TRBD1. Germline V gene sequence: CDR1 SEHNR, CDR2 FQNEAQ (reference sequence). V was pared by 6 bases and J by 5 bases, with 6 bases of the junction left unmatched. The CDR3 consists of 15 residues. The CDR3 loop is CASRQDRGLDNEQFF. The DNA of the CDR3 is TGTGCCAGCAGACAGGACAGGGGGCTCGACAATGAGCAGTTCTTC.

By proportion, this clonotype is large. The chain carries TRBV15 and TRBJ2-1; tentatively, D is TRBD2 (6 bases). The CDR3 has 17 residues. The V end lost 5 bases, the J end lost 4 bases, and 21 bases lay between the germline ends. Germline V gene data show CDR1 as LNHNV and CDR2 as YYDKDF (reference sequence). The CDR3 DNA reads TGTGCCACCAGCCGACCAGGAAGACGGGAGAGGTACAATGAGCAGTTCTTC. It codes for CATSRPGRRERYNEQFF.

By proportion, this clonotype is large (0.1 to 1%). The rearrangement joins TRBV6-5 to TRBJ2-2, with 11 bases aligning to TRBD2. This CDR3 region has 19 residues. Germline CDR1 and CDR2: MNHEY and SVGAGI. V dropped 0 bases and J dropped 6; count of bases not matched to a gene: 12. The CDR3 DNA follows: TGTGCCAGCAGTTACTCCCCCTTCGGTGCTAGCGGGAGGTCCGGGGAGCTGTTTTTT. This codes for CASSYSPFGASGRSGELFF.

Only a few counts were recorded for this clonotype. This chain links TRBV7-7 with TRBJ2-3, with 7 bases lining up with TRBD2. Germline CDR1 is SSHAT and CDR2 is FNYEAQ (reference sequence). The CDR3 contains 16 residues. The ends lost 5 bases at V and 1 base at J; junction bases unmatched: 9. The CDR3 loop is CASSPGTNRGTDTQYF. The CDR3 nucleotides are TGTGCCAGCAGCCCGGGGACTAATAGAGGCACAGATACGCAGTATTTT.

In its sample, this clonotype ranks as medium-sized. The V call is TRBV12-3 or TRBV12-4, the J call TRBJ1-1; TRBD1 agrees at 8 bases. After removal of 3 bases from V and 1 base from J, the junction contained 4 bases not matched to a gene. This CDR3 comprises 15 residues. As DNA, the CDR3 is TGTGCCAGCAGTTTGTCAGGACAGGGGAACACTGAAGCTTTCTTT. This sequence encodes CASSLSGQGNTEAFF.

This clonotype is large in the sample. The chain combines TRBV7-2 with TRBJ2-2, with 8 bases identical to TRBD1. Germline assignment: CDR1 SGHTA and CDR2 FQGNSA. The length of the CDR3 is 17 residues. The J segment lost 4 bases and the V segment lost 5 bases, leaving 12 bases of the junction unmatched. CDR3 protein: CASSLPRTGPSTGELFF. As DNA, the CDR3 is TGTGCCAGCAGCCTCCCTCGGACAGGGCCGAGCACCGGGGAGCTGTTTTTT.

This clonotype is categorized as large. V and J are TRBV7-9 and TRBJ2-2; the match to TRBD2 covers 7 bases. Losses at the gene ends were 1 base for V and 3 bases for J; bases not matched to a gene: 5. This CDR3 region has 16 residues. Germline CDR1 reads SEHNR; CDR2 reads FQNEAQ (reference sequence). CDR3 amino acids: CASSLGAGFYTGELFF. The CDR3 coding sequence is TGTGCCAGCAGCTTAGGAGCGGGATTTTACACCGGGGAGCTGTTTTTT. Combining the CDR3 with reference TRBV7-9 and TRBJ2-2 gives the whole variable domain DTGVSQNPRHKITKRGQNVTFRCDPISEHNRLYWYRQTLGQGPEFLTYFQNEAQLEKSRLLSDRFSAERPKGSFSTLEIQRTEQGDSAMYLCASSLGAGFYTGELFFGEGSRLTVL.

By sample share, this clonotype is medium-sized. This CDR3 reads CASSSTDTQYF. CDR3 nucleotides: TGTGCCAGCAGCTCCACAGATACGCAGTATTTT. The chain joins TRBV7-2 to TRBJ2-3; D remains unclear. CDR3 length: 11 residues. Trimming took off 4 bases at V and 2 bases at J, with 1 base between the two ends. Per germline, CDR1 SGHTA and CDR2 FQGNSA. Filled out from reference TRBV7-2 and TRBJ2-3, the complete variable domain reads GAGVSQSPSNKVTEKGKDVELRCDPISGHTALYWYRQSLGQGLEFLIYFQGNSAPDKSGLPSDRFSAERTGGSVSTLTIQRTQQEDSAVYLCASSSTDTQYFGPGTRLTVL.

The chain carries TRBV18 and TRBJ2-1; 9 nucleotides line up with TRBD2. Germline V lookup: CDR1 KGHSH, CDR2 LQKENI. V lost 4 bases to trimming and J lost 7 bases; unmatched junction nucleotides: 17. CDR3 length: 18 residues. CDR3 DNA: TGTGCCAGCTCACGCCCCCCACTTGCGGGAGGGCCGAGGAATGAGCAGTTCTTC. Translated, it gives CASSRPPLAGGPRNEQFF.

This clonotype is categorized as hyperexpanded. The V call is TRBV19, the J call TRBJ2-3; possibly TRBD1 or TRBD2 for D (5 bases each). Germline CDR1 LNHDA, CDR2 SQIVND (reference sequence). V was trimmed by 3 bases and J by 4 bases, leaving 5 bases between them. The CDR3 consists of 12 residues. The CDR3 region has the DNA TGTGCCAGTAGTATGGGACCAGATACGCAGTATTTT. Protein: CASSMGPDTQYF.

Relative to its sample, this clonotype is medium-sized (0.01 to 0.1%). This rearrangement joins TRBV4-2 to TRBJ1-6, with 8 positions matching TRBD1. CDR3 length equals 16 residues. With V trimmed by 1 base and J by 10 bases, 9 bases remained unmatched. Germline lookup yields CDR1 LGHNA and CDR2 YNFKEQ. Here the CDR3 DNA reads TGTGCCAGCAGCCAAGGCTATTCAGGGGGCGGGTCACCCCTCCACTTT. Translation: CASSQGYSGGGSPLHF.

This chain uses TRBV29-1 with TRBJ2-4, with TRBD2 as a possible D gene (6 bases). The CDR3 length is 14 residues. Germline V lookup: CDR1 SQVTM, CDR2 ANQGSEA. Between the trimmed V and J ends, which lost 7 bases and 1 base, there was a span of 14 bases. CDR3 nucleotide sequence: TGCAGCGCGAGCGGAGGGATTGCCAAAAACATTCAGTACTTC. This sequence encodes CSASGGIAKNIQYF.

Relative to its sample, this clonotype is large. V is TRBV13 and J is TRBJ1-2, with 8 bases that match TRBD1. The CDR3 totals 14 residues. The V gene end was trimmed by 6 bases and the J gene end by 7 bases; junction bases not matched to a gene: 10. Germline V gene data show CDR1 as PRHDT and CDR2 as FYEKMQ (reference sequence). CDR3: CASRNRGDMGGYTF. CDR3 nucleotide sequence: TGTGCCAGCAGGAACAGGGGGGACATGGGTGGCTACACCTTC.

V usage is TRBV5-6 and J usage is TRBJ2-7; 13 bases match TRBD2. CDR3 size: 15 residues. Per the germline V gene, CDR1 is SGHDT and CDR2 is YYEEEE. Trimming removed 0 bases from V and 4 bases from J; junction bases left unmatched: 1. CDR3 sequence: CASSLGLAGGYEQYF. CDR3 nucleotides: TGTGCCAGCAGCTTGGGACTAGCGGGAGGATACGAGCAGTACTTC.

The chain joins TRBV6-2 or TRBV6-3 to TRBJ2-6; D unresolved. Germline CDR1 and CDR2: MNHEY and SVGEGT. The CDR3 contains 13 residues. In nucleotides, the CDR3 is TGTGTTAGCAGCTACTCTGGGGCCAACGTCCTGACTTTC. It encodes CVSSYSGANVLTF.

This chain links TRBV6-6 with TRBJ2-1; 11 bases are a match to TRBD2. The germline CDR1 and CDR2 sequences are MNHNY and SVGAGI (reference sequence). After removal of 4 bases from V and 7 bases from J, the junction contained 6 bases not matched to a gene. CDR3 size: 15 residues. The CDR3 DNA reads as TGTGCCAGCAGTTCCCTTAGCGGGGGGGCGAATGAGCAGTTCTTC. Amino acids: CASSSLSGGANEQFF.

This clonotype is termed medium-sized (0.01 to 0.1%). The chain employs TRBV9 and TRBJ2-2, with D perhaps TRBD1 or TRBD2 (5 bases each). The CDR3 has 14 residues. Trimming removed 4 bases from V and 3 bases from J, with 10 bases in between. Per germline, CDR1 SGDLS and CDR2 YYNGEE. The CDR3 here is CASSRGADTGELFF. The CDR3 DNA reads TGTGCCAGCAGCCGGGGCGCGGACACCGGGGAGCTGTTTTTT. Supplemented by reference TRBV9 and TRBJ2-2, the full variable domain reads DSGVTQTPKHLITATGQRVTLRCSPRSGDLSVYWYQQSLDQGLQFLIQYYNGEERAKGNILERFSAQQFPDLHSELNLSSLELGDSALYFCASSRGADTGELFFGEGSRLTVL.